Each of the 11 T cell receptor beta chains below was sequenced from the same sample in a study of cytomegalovirus exposure and HLA in healthy donors (dated by TCRdb to 2016 to 2017). The library was made by the immunoSEQ multiplex PCR assay. A mixture of 60 forward primers for TCR Vbeta segments and 13 reverse primers for TCR Jbeta segments was used in the multiplex PCR. Sourced from immuneACCESS, this table was stored by TCRdb with only in-frame sequences that have V and J called. A share of the clones is absent; for the studies checked, an unresolved V gene accounts for under half, and the remainder has no known explanation. For this sample there are about 140,000 clones; around 82% appear just once. The ten largest clones add up to over 2% of the sample. Sequenced material: PBMCs. These receptors all come from a man aged 50-59 years in good health and CMV-seronegative.

The chain combines TRBV6-9 with TRBJ2-5, with a tentative D call TRBD2 (7 bases). V lost 10 bases and J lost 1, with 10 bases in between. The CDR3 has 12 residues. Germline CDR1 reads MNHGY; CDR2 reads SVAAGI. The CDR3 nucleotides read TGTGCCACCGGGGGGCGCCAAGAGACCCAGTACTTC. It specifies CATGGRQETQYF.

The J gene is TRBJ2-1, the V gene TRBV11-3, with 7 positions matching TRBD1. Germline V gene data show CDR1 as SGHNT and CDR2 as YENEEA. With V trimmed by 1 base and J by 6 bases, 6 bases remained unmatched. The CDR3 sequence is 15 residues long. CDR3: CASSLGAGGPNEQFF. The CDR3 nucleotides read TGTGCCAGCAGCTTAGGAGCAGGGGGTCCCAATGAGCAGTTCTTC.

This chain uses TRBV19 with TRBJ2-4; maybe TRBD1 (8 bases). Trimming shortened V by 7 bases and J by 5 bases, and 15 bases separated the two germline ends. The CDR3 is made up of 14 amino acids. Germline V lookup: CDR1 LNHDA, CDR2 SQIVND (reference sequence). CDR3 protein: CASTRTGRENIQYF. The CDR3 bases are TGTGCCAGTACCAGGACAGGGAGGGAAAACATTCAGTACTTC.

In this sample, this clone turned up once. The chain has TRBV15 and TRBJ2-7; 9 nucleotides agree with TRBD1. The CDR3 extends over 15 amino acids. Trimming removed 1 base from V and 2 bases from J; junction bases left unmatched: 3. Germline CDR1 LNHNV, CDR2 YYDKDF (reference sequence). The CDR3 here is CATSRVTGGPYEQYF. CDR3 DNA sequence: TGTGCCACCAGCAGAGTGACAGGGGGGCCCTACGAGCAGTACTTC.

V usage is TRBV7-9 and J usage is TRBJ2-7, with TRBD1 matching 9 bases. Germline trimming cut 5 bases from V and 7 bases from J; bases unmatched to any gene: 9. The CDR3 is 14 amino acids. Germline V CDR1 and CDR2: SEHNR, FQNEAQ (reference sequence). The CDR3 protein is CASSKGQGPWEQYF. DNA for the CDR3: TGTGCCAGCAGCAAGGGACAGGGCCCTTGGGAGCAGTACTTC.

The chain carries TRBV19 and TRBJ2-7; D remains unclear. Per germline, CDR1 LNHDA and CDR2 SQIVND (reference sequence). This CDR3 comprises 14 residues. Trimming took off 9 bases at V and 0 bases at J, with 15 bases between the two ends. This CDR3 reads CARAPEAASYEQYF. CDR3 bases: TGTGCCAGGGCCCCTGAGGCTGCCTCCTACGAGCAGTACTTC.

The V gene is TRBV7-9, the J gene TRBJ1-5; 9 nucleotides line up with TRBD1. Germline CDR1 reads SEHNR; CDR2 reads FQNEAQ (reference sequence). CDR3 length equals 17 residues. V gave up 4 bases and J gave up 11 bases; unmatched junction bases: 18. The CDR3 protein is CASSSIDRGNDFLAQHF. The CDR3 bases are TGTGCCAGCAGCTCCATCGACAGGGGGAATGACTTTCTGGCCCAGCATTTT.

The V call is TRBV7-2, the J call TRBJ1-1; tentative D call: TRBD1 (5 bases). Between the trimmed V and J ends, which lost 2 bases and 11 bases, there was a span of 12 bases. Germline V lookup: CDR1 SGHTA, CDR2 FQGNSA. This CDR3 comprises 12 residues. CDR3 residues: CASSLSTYRAFF. In DNA, the CDR3 is TGTGCCAGCAGCTTATCGACCTACAGGGCTTTCTTT. Full variable domain (rest looked up from reference TRBV7-2 and TRBJ1-1): GAGVSQSPSNKVTEKGKDVELRCDPISGHTALYWYRQSLGQGLEFLIYFQGNSAPDKSGLPSDRFSAERTGGSVSTLTIQRTQQEDSAVYLCASSLSTYRAFFGQGTRLTVV.

V usage is TRBV5-5 and J usage is TRBJ1-2; 7 nucleotides line up with TRBD1. V gave up 4 bases and J gave up 8 bases; unmatched junction bases: 14. CDR3 length equals 15 residues. CDR1 SGHKS and CDR2 YYEKEE come from the germline V gene (reference sequence). The CDR3 DNA reads as TGTGCCAGCAGCGTGCCTGGGACAGCTGGCGGGGGCTACACCTTC. It codes for CASSVPGTAGGGYTF.

V usage is TRBV6-5 and J usage is TRBJ2-5, with a weak D call TRBD2 (5 bases). This CDR3 contains 14 residues. Per germline, CDR1 MNHEY and CDR2 SVGAGI. V lost 7 bases, J lost 4 bases, and 16 bases lay in between. The CDR3 is CASNAGERGETQYF. In nucleotides, the CDR3 is TGTGCCAGCAACGCCGGGGAGAGAGGAGAGACCCAGTACTTC.

The chain is built from TRBV2 and TRBJ1-4; the D gene is possibly TRBD1 (5 bases). Trimming took off 4 bases at V and 6 bases at J, with 12 bases between the two ends. CDR3 length: 14 residues. In germline, CDR1 is SNHLY, CDR2 FYNNEI. In DNA form, the CDR3 reads TGTGCCAGCAGTGGCCAGGGAGGTCATGAAAAACTGTTTTTT. As protein: CASSGQGGHEKLFF. The variable domain in full, with the rest retrieved from reference TRBV2 and TRBJ1-4, is EPEVTQTPSHQVTQMGQEVILRCVPISNHLYFYWYRQILGQKVEFLVSFYNNEISEKSEIFDDQFSVERPDGSNFTLKIRSTKLEDSAMYFCASSGQGGHEKLFFGSGTQLSVL.